These 14 T cell receptor beta chains were sequenced from one sample in a study of blood T cell repertoires in COVID-19. Measured with immunoSEQ multiplex PCR; TCRdb has only the in-frame clones, and not every one. The sample has some 250,000 clones, around 90% seen once. Sequenced input: peripheral blood. Receptors originate from a human donor in a cohort sampled during active COVID-19.

The CDR3 DNA is TGTGCCAGCGGGGGAGGGGGCTCCTACGAGCAGTACTTC. This encodes CASGGGGSYEQYF. The chain is built from TRBV28 and TRBJ2-7; weak D call: TRBD2 (7 bases). The CDR3 covers 13 residues. The germline gives CDR1 MDHEN, CDR2 SYDVKM. V lost 8 bases and J 0 bases, leaving 11 bases between the germline ends.

The chain is built from TRBV29-1 and TRBJ1-5, with no clear D. Germline CDR1 is SQVTM and CDR2 is ANQGSEA. The CDR3 sequence is 15 residues long. Trimming cost V 3 bases and J 7 bases, with 19 bases left between them. The CDR3: CSVDGLALAEQPQHF. CDR3 DNA: TGCAGCGTTGACGGTCTGGCTTTGGCGGAACAGCCCCAGCATTTT.

The genes are TRBV7-9 and TRBJ2-1; TRBD2 matches 11 bases. The germline V gene has CDR1 SEHNR and CDR2 FQNEAQ (reference sequence). The V gene end was trimmed by 5 bases and the J gene end by 0 bases; junction bases not matched to a gene: 6. The CDR3 contains 17 residues. The chain's CDR3 is CASSLRLAGNSYNEQFF. In DNA form, the CDR3 reads TGTGCCAGCAGCCTTCGACTAGCGGGGAACTCCTACAATGAGCAGTTCTTC. Looking up the rest from reference TRBV7-9 and TRBJ2-1 gives the full variable domain: DTGVSQNPRHKITKRGQNVTFRCDPISEHNRLYWYRQTLGQGPEFLTYFQNEAQLEKSRLLSDRFSAERPKGSFSTLEIQRTEQGDSAMYLCASSLRLAGNSYNEQFFGPGTRLTVL.

The V call is TRBV20-1, the J call TRBJ2-1; D is uncertain. Germline V gives CDR1 DFQATT, CDR2 SNEGSKA (reference sequence). There are 11 residues in the CDR3. The V end lost 2 bases, the J end lost 13 bases, and 12 bases lay between the germline ends. The CDR3 spells CSARSQVHQFF. The CDR3 region has the DNA TGCAGTGCTAGATCGCAGGTACATCAGTTCTTC.

This clone was recorded once. The V call is TRBV18, the J call TRBJ2-3; TRBD2 aligns across 11 bases. The V and J ends lost 2 bases and 5 bases, in that order; junction bases with no gene match: 6. CDR3 length: 16 amino acids. The V gene's germline CDR1 is KGHSH and CDR2 LQKENI. As DNA, the CDR3 is TGTGCCAGCTCACCATTGCTAGCGGGGGGTGGAGATACGCAGTATTTT. Protein: CASSPLLAGGGDTQYF.

The chain combines TRBV7-2 with TRBJ2-7; maybe TRBD1 (5 bases). CDR1 and CDR2 (germline): SGHTA, FQGNSA. The V gene lost 3 bases and the J gene lost 5 bases, with 17 bases spanning the gap. CDR3 length equals 15 residues. DNA of the CDR3: TGTGCCAGCAGCTTGGGTTGGGCAGGGATCAACGAGCAGTACTTC. Amino acids: CASSLGWAGINEQYF.

As concerns this clone: An end of the junction does not agree with germline; a read error may underlie this. The rearrangement joins TRBV9 to TRBJ1-3; 12 nucleotides line up with TRBD1. Germline loops: CDR1 SGDLS, CDR2 YYNGEE. The CDR3 consists of 17 residues. This CDR3 is CTSSARDRGLSGNTIYF. The CDR3 DNA reads TGTACCAGCAGCGCCCGGGACAGGGGGCTTTCTGGAAACACCATATATTTT.

The rearrangement links TRBV7-9 to TRBJ2-7; tentatively, D is TRBD1 (6 bases). CDR1 is SEHNR and CDR2 is FQNEAQ in the germline V gene (reference sequence). CDR3 size: 13 residues. The V end was cut by 3 bases, the J end by 3 bases, with 9 bases between. The CDR3, as DNA: TGTGCCAGCAGCTTTTCACAGGGCTACGAGCAGTACTTC. Translation: CASSFSQGYEQYF.

This clone was detected a few times. This chain uses TRBV2 with TRBJ2-6, with D possibly being TRBD1 (5 bases). Germline CDR1 reads SNHLY; CDR2 reads FYNNEI. CDR3 size: 16 residues. V was trimmed by 11 bases and J by 0 bases, leaving 17 bases between them. The CDR3 nucleotides read TGTGCCCATACACCAGGGCCCATCTCTGGGGCCAACGTCCTGACTTTC. It specifies CAHTPGPISGANVLTF.

The chain's CDR3 is CASSVATSKSTDTQYF. In nucleotides, the CDR3 is TGTGCCAGCAGCGTAGCTACTAGCAAAAGCACAGATACGCAGTATTTT. The chain is built from TRBV9 and TRBJ2-3; a possible D gene is TRBD2 (6 bases). The CDR3 runs 16 residues. Trimming removed 0 bases from V and 0 bases from J, with 11 bases in between. The germline CDR1 and CDR2 sequences are SGDLS and YYNGEE.

The chain couples TRBV13 to TRBJ1-6; perhaps TRBD1 as D (5 bases). Germline CDR1 and CDR2: PRHDT and FYEKMQ (reference sequence). This CDR3 has 14 residues. V lost 4 bases and J lost 5, with 9 bases in between. This CDR3 reads CASSSPGDNSPLHF. The CDR3 DNA reads as TGTGCCAGCAGCTCCCCGGGGGATAATTCACCCCTCCACTTT.

V is TRBV3-1 (or the pseudogene TRBV3-2) and J is TRBJ2-5, with 12 bases fitting TRBD2. The germline CDR1 and CDR2 sequences are LGHDT and YNNKEL (reference sequence). The V and J ends lost 1 base and 3 bases, in that order; junction bases with no gene match: 6. This CDR3 region has 17 residues. CDR3 bases: TGTGCCAGCAGCCAAGCCTCCCTAGCGGGGGGGAAAGAGACCCAGTACTTC. It codes for CASSQASLAGGKETQYF.

This clone was counted once. For the CDR3, the DNA is TGTGCCGTCAGGGGCAACTATGGCTACACCTTC. It translates to CAVRGNYGYTF. The gene calls are TRBV24-1 and TRBJ1-2; D is perhaps TRBD1 (6 bases). Germline V lookup: CDR1 KGHDR, CDR2 SFDVKD. The V end lost 12 bases, the J end lost 2 bases, and 9 bases lay between the germline ends. CDR3 length: 11 amino acids.

The chain combines TRBV18 with TRBJ2-2; a weak D match, TRBD2 (6 bases). Germline V gives CDR1 KGHSH, CDR2 LQKENI. This CDR3 comprises 15 residues. V dropped 3 bases and J dropped 5 bases, with 13 bases sitting between them. CDR3 DNA sequence: TGTGCCAGCTCACCCGGAGCGGCGGGGACCGGGGAGCTGTTTTTT. This translates into CASSPGAAGTGELFF.